Below, one T cell receptor beta chain is given with its context. Its antigen is as yet unknown. This record belongs to a study of cytomegalovirus exposure and HLA in healthy donors. Turning to the study itself: A prior study identified 90 million to 120 million unique TCR beta sequences from roughly 180 million T cells.

Findings and limits, study-wide: High specificity and sensitivity for cytomegalovirus status were reported for the classifier. The investigators catalogued 150 to 200 TCR beta chains as cytomegalovirus-associated. TRBV6-2, TRBV6-3 and some other V segments were excluded as indistinguishable.

PCR used 60 Vbeta primers and 13 Jbeta primers. The data were produced by immunoSEQ multiplex PCR, yet TCRdb's version contains in-frame clones alone and is incomplete. The sample data list 50,000 to 75,000 clones. This CDR3 contains 14 residues. Germline V gives CDR1 SGHRS, CDR2 YFSETQ. The V end was cut by 0 bases, the J end by 3 bases, with 10 bases between. The J gene is TRBJ2-7, the V gene TRBV5-1; possible D gene TRBD1, 6 bases. The sequenced sample was PBMCs. This clonotype originated in a woman younger than 30 in good health and CMV-seronegative. The CDR3 DNA follows: TGCGCCAGCAGCTTGGGCGTGGACAGCTACGAGCAGTACTTC. It encodes CASSLGVDSYEQYF.